This T cell receptor (beta chain) was obtained from a study of shared clonotypes between healthy human individuals. V was trimmed by 4 bases and J by 0 bases, leaving 7 bases between them. The CDR3 runs 14 residues. Assay used: immunoSEQ multiplex PCR; TCRdb lists only in-frame clones, some missing. The sample shows more than 2,000,000 clones, approximately 93% of them seen only once. The clonotype comes from a man aged 18 to 35 in good health. Some clones in this sample may be carry-over from other donors' samples. J is TRBJ2-1 and V is TRBV23-1; D gene ambiguous. TRBV23-1 is assigned to the ORF class and has an uncertain function. The sequenced sample consisted of naive CD4+ T cells from PBMCs. As for subset: CD45RA+ positively selected. CDR3 coding DNA: TGCGCCAGCAGTCGCGTGAGCTCCTACAATGAGCAGTTCTTC. Its protein is CASSRVSSYNEQFF.